The clone carrying this T cell receptor (beta chain) was seen ten or more times. The data were obtained in a study of blood T cells in healthy people across ages. The CDR3 loop spans 19 amino acids. The V gene's germline CDR1 is SGDLS and CDR2 YYNGEE. The ends lost 4 bases at V and 0 bases at J; junction bases unmatched: 12. Sample-barcoded 5' priming and a J-beta primer mix drove a second PCR of about 6 to 12 cycles. CDR3-containing paired-end reads numbering at least 2.5 million came from each sample. TCRdb itself ran the 5' RACE reads through MiXCR, one entry per CDR3 protein. Altogether hundreds of thousands of distinct CDR3 sequences are present, roughly 25% being singletons, with the ten largest covering over 2.5%. This sample was shared with a second study, whose subject was T cells of mothers and their children. From that report: When the second PCR was run, its M1S primer added sample barcodes and 2-4 random nucleotides. Over 9.5 million TCR beta CDR3 reads were obtained from each mother, and roughly 3 million from each child. Versus unrelated pairs, overlap was slightly higher in related mother-child pairs, without reaching significance.

The sequenced material came from blood. J is TRBJ2-5 and V is TRBV9; 13 nucleotides agree with TRBD2. The receptor was derived from a boy aged 5-17 years in good health. The CDR3 region has the DNA TGTGCCAGCAGCCCCGGGACTAGCGGGGATTTATGGTACCAAGAGACCCAGTACTTC. Its protein product is CASSPGTSGDLWYQETQYF.